This T cell receptor beta chain appears in the sequencing data of a study of cytomegalovirus exposure and HLA in healthy donors. The CDR3 loop spans 16 amino acids. Looked up from germline, CDR1 is SGHKS and CDR2 is YYEKEE (reference sequence). The V segment lost 0 bases and the J segment 4 bases; nucleotides outside the gene matches: 10. Vbeta (60) and Jbeta (13) primers were used in the PCR. Measured with immunoSEQ multiplex PCR; TCRdb has only the in-frame clones, and not every one. The profile covers roughly 100,000 clones, with under 85% appearing a single time and 1.5% to 2.5% taken by the ten largest. Healthy bone marrow donors formed the donor group.

Sequences were obtained from PBMCs. This sequence originates from a man in his forties in good health and CMV-seronegative. The chain carries TRBV5-5 and TRBJ2-7, with 7 bases fitting TRBD2. The DNA for the CDR3 is TGTGCCAGCAGCTTGGCCTTGGGCGGGAGTCTTTACGAGCAGTACTTC. Its protein is CASSLALGGSLYEQYF.